The source of this T cell receptor beta chain is a study of T cell repertoires in cytomegalovirus infection. Germline-derived CDR1 and CDR2 are KGHSH and LQKENI. V lost 0 bases and J lost 4; bases outside the gene matches: 0. The CDR3 covers 14 residues. As to this clonotype: Its antigen is not identified.

Study findings and constraints: The ex vivo response was dominated by HLA-C-restricted CMV-specific TCR beta clonotypes.

TCRdb reprocessed the reads with MiXCR, giving one entry per CDR3 protein. The sample has around 540,000 distinct CDR3 sequences, 30% to 40% seen once. The clonotype was recovered from a human donor in good health (CMV status not recorded). Some clones in this sample may be carry-over from other donors' samples. The V and J genes are TRBV18 and TRBJ1-3; TRBD1 matches at 7 bases. Specimen: cultured PBMCs, collected from culture after CMV antigen stimulation. In DNA, the CDR3 is TGTGCCAGCTCACCACCGGGACAGGGAAACACCATATATTTT. This codes for CASSPPGQGNTIYF.